Listed here are 16 T cell receptor beta chains from one sample, sequenced in a study of T cells in Graves' hyperthyroidism and ophthalmopathy. RNA transcripts yielded amplified TCR beta CDR3 regions. HTBI primers drove first-round RT-PCR of the TCR CDR3. In TCRdb, the multiplex PCR reads were re-called with MiXCR into one record per CDR3 protein. The sample has a few hundred thousand distinct CDR3 sequences; around 14% are singletons. Specimen: blood. The receptors stem from a woman in her 30s with Graves' hyperthyroidism.

The sample holds many counts of this clonotype. This chain joins TRBV12-3 or TRBV12-4 and TRBJ2-7; 9 bases are a match to TRBD2. With 7 bases clipped from V and 4 bases from J, the junction kept 5 bases outside the gene matches. This CDR3 comprises 13 residues. The chain's CDR3 is CASTLAGSYEQYF. As DNA, the CDR3 is TGTGCCAGCACGCTAGCGGGATCTTACGAGCAGTACTTC.

In the case of this clonotype: A junction end diverges from the germline sequence, so it may reflect a read error. The rearrangement links TRBV7-2 to TRBJ1-4; D may be TRBD1 (5 bases). Per the germline V gene, CDR1 is SGHTA and CDR2 is FQGNSA. This CDR3 region has 14 residues. This chain's CDR3 is CVSSFFRESEKLFF. The CDR3 DNA sequence: TGTGTCAGCAGCTTCTTCAGGGAGAGTGAAAAACTGTTTTTT.

This clonotype was recorded at least ten times. V is TRBV2 and J is TRBJ2-3, with 12 bases that match TRBD2. CDR3 length equals 15 residues. The ends lost 8 bases at V and 4 bases at J; junction bases unmatched: 7. In germline, CDR1 is SNHLY, CDR2 FYNNEI. The CDR3 loop is CASALAGGPSDTQYF. Here the CDR3 DNA reads TGTGCCAGCGCCCTAGCGGGAGGGCCTTCAGATACGCAGTATTTT.

This clonotype showed up just a few times. The chain is built from TRBV7-3 and TRBJ2-1; tentative D call: TRBD2 (6 bases). CDR1 is SGHTA and CDR2 is FQGTGA in the germline V gene. V was shortened by 9 bases and J by 8 bases, with 20 bases between the two germline ends. The CDR3 spans 14 residues. CDR3 region: CARGPAAGLHEQFF. The CDR3 DNA sequence: TGTGCCAGGGGCCCCGCGGCGGGATTACATGAGCAGTTCTTC.

The sample holds many counts of this clonotype. This rearrangement joins TRBV7-2 to TRBJ1-5; the match to TRBD1 covers 8 bases. V was pared by 5 bases and J by 3 bases, with 3 bases of the junction left unmatched. Germline CDR1 and CDR2: SGHTA and FQGNSA. The CDR3 runs 14 residues. This chain's CDR3 is CASSNRGVNQPQHF. As DNA, the CDR3 is TGTGCCAGCAGCAACAGGGGGGTCAATCAGCCCCAGCATTTT.

This clonotype was counted between two and nine times. The chain combines TRBV27 with TRBJ1-6; perhaps TRBD1 as D (5 bases). With 6 bases removed from V and 11 bases from J, the gap between germline ends came to 17 bases. CDR1 and CDR2 (germline): MNHEY, SMNVEV (reference sequence). The CDR3 extends over 14 amino acids. This CDR3 reads CASSLRGTETPLHF. The CDR3 nucleotides read TGTGCCAGCAGCCTAAGGGGTACAGAGACACCCCTCCACTTT.

The rearrangement joins TRBV19 to TRBJ2-5; 8 bases map to TRBD1. The CDR3 has 15 residues. V dropped 4 bases and J dropped 5; count of bases not matched to a gene: 9. Germline V gives CDR1 LNHDA, CDR2 SQIVND (reference sequence). CDR3: CASSKRQGPQETQYF. DNA for the CDR3: TGTGCCAGTAGTAAACGACAGGGGCCCCAGGAGACCCAGTACTTC.

Points on this clonotype: Possible read error: a much larger clone is one base away. DNA for the CDR3: TGTGCCAGCTCACCACCTTTTTCCGGGAGGTTTGGGCAGTTCTTC. It codes for CASSPPFSGRFGQFF. This chain links TRBV18 with TRBJ2-1, with 7 bases lining up with TRBD2. The germline CDR1 and CDR2 sequences are KGHSH and LQKENI. The CDR3 loop spans 15 amino acids. With 0 bases clipped from V and 12 bases from J, the junction kept 11 bases outside the gene matches. The complete variable domain, with remaining parts taken from reference TRBV18 and TRBJ2-1, reads NAGVMQNPRHLVRRRGQEARLRCSPMKGHSHVYWYRQLPEEGLKFMVYLQKENIIDESGMPKERFSAEFPKEGPSILRIQQVVRGDSAAYFCASSPPFSGRFGQFFGPGTRLTVL.

This clonotype was counted at least ten times. The chain recombines TRBV20-1 with TRBJ2-7; 12 positions agree with TRBD2. CDR1 and CDR2 from the germline V gene are DFQATT and SNEGSKA (reference sequence). CDR3 length: 16 amino acids. With V trimmed by 2 bases and J by 1 base, 6 bases remained unmatched. As DNA, the CDR3 is TGCAGTGCTAGACCAACTAGCGGGAGGACTTCCTACGAGCAGTACTTC. Its translation: CSARPTSGRTSYEQYF.

This clonotype was picked up a small number of times. This chain joins TRBV25-1 and TRBJ2-1, with D unresolved. This CDR3 has 14 residues. The germline CDR1 and CDR2 sequences are MGHDK and SYGVNS. With 4 bases removed from V and 2 bases from J, the gap between germline ends came to 9 bases. CDR3 region: CASSVPGTYNEQFF. CDR3 in DNA: TGTGCCAGCAGTGTGCCAGGAACCTACAATGAGCAGTTCTTC.

V gene TRBV29-1 combines with J gene TRBJ2-7, with D unresolved. Per germline, CDR1 SQVTM and CDR2 ANQGSEA. The CDR3 has 14 residues. V gave up 3 bases and J gave up 0 bases, with 12 bases separating them. In nucleotides, the CDR3 is TGCAGCGTTGAGCTGGCTTCGAGCTCCTACGAGCAGTACTTC. It is translated as CSVELASSSYEQYF.

Worth noting for this clonotype: A much more abundant neighbour one base away suggests this may be a read error. V is TRBV18 and J is TRBJ2-2; possibly TRBD2 for D (5 bases). Germline V lookup: CDR1 KGHSH, CDR2 LQKENI. The CDR3 totals 15 residues. The CDR3 DNA follows: TGTGCCGGCTCACGCGGAGGAGAAGGCACCGGGGAGCTGTTTTTT. As protein: CAGSRGGEGTGELFF.

The chain recombines TRBV20-1 with TRBJ2-7, with D perhaps TRBD1 or TRBD2 (5 bases each). CDR1 and CDR2 from the germline V gene are DFQATT and SNEGSKA (reference sequence). Trimming took off 5 bases at V and 3 bases at J, with 14 bases between the two ends. The CDR3 totals 13 residues. This CDR3 is CSAGTNRDYEQYF. The CDR3 DNA reads as TGCAGTGCTGGGACCAACAGAGACTACGAGCAGTACTTC.

This clonotype has a count of ten or more. The V and J genes are TRBV3-1 and TRBJ1-5; maybe TRBD1 (6 bases). The germline gives CDR1 LGHDT, CDR2 YNNKEL (reference sequence). The CDR3 length is 16 residues. V was cut by 1 base and J by 5 bases, with 15 bases left in between. The CDR3 sequence is CASSQGRGLSHQPQHF. As DNA, the CDR3 is TGTGCCAGCAGCCAAGGGCGGGGGCTAAGCCATCAGCCCCAGCATTTT.

This clonotype was observed a single time. The genes are TRBV27 and TRBJ2-6; no reliable D call. The length of the CDR3 is 17 residues. The germline V and J ends were trimmed by 0 bases and 2 bases, with 11 bases remaining between them. Germline-derived CDR1 and CDR2 are MNHEY and SMNVEV (reference sequence). The CDR3 nucleotides read TGTGCCAGCAGTTTATCTGCTTTCAGGCCTGGGGCCAACGTCCTGACTTTC. Protein sequence: CASSLSAFRPGANVLTF. Combining the CDR3 with reference TRBV27 and TRBJ2-6 gives the whole variable domain EAQVTQNPRYLITVTGKKLTVTCSQNMNHEYMSWYRQDPGLGLRQIYYSMNVEVTDKGDVPEGYKVSRKEKRNFPLILESPSPNQTSLYFCASSLSAFRPGANVLTFGAGSRLTVL.

This chain connects TRBV9 to TRBJ2-1, with TRBD2 matching 12 bases. Trimming took 3 bases from V and 5 from J; bases not matched to a gene: 21. The germline V gene has CDR1 SGDLS and CDR2 YYNGEE. The CDR3 sequence is 21 residues long. CDR3 region: CASSDTVVPYRTSGTNNEQFF. The CDR3 nucleotides are TGTGCCAGCAGCGACACAGTAGTTCCCTATAGGACTAGCGGGACCAACAATGAGCAGTTCTTC.